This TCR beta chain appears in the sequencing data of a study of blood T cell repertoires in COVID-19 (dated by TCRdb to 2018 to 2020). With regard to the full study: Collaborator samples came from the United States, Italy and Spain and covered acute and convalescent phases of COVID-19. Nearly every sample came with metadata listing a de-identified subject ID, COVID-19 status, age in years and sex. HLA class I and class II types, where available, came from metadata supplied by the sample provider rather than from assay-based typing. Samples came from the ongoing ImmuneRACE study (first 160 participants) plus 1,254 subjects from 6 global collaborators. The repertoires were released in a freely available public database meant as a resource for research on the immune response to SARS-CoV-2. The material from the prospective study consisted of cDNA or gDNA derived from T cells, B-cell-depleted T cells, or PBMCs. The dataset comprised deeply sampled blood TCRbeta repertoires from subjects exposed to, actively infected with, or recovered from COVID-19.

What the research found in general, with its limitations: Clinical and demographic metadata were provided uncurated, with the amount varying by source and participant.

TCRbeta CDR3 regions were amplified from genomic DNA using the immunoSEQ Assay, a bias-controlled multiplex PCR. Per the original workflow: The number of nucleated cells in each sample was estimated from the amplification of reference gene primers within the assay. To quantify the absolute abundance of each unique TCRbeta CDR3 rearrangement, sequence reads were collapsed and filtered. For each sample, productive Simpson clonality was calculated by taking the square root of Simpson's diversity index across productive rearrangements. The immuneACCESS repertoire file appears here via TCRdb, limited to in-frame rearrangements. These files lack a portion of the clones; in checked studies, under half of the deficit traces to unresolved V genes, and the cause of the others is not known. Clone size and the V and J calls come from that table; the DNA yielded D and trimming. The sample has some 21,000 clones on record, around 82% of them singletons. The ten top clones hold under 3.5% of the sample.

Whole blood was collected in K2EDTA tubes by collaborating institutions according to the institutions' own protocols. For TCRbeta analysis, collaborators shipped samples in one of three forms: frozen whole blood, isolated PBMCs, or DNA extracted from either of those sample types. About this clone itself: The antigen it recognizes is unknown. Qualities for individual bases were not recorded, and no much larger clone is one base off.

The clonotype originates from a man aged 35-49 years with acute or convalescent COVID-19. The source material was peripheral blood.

DNA sequence: TGTGCCAGCAGCCGTCCCCGGGGGGGTCGGAACACCGGGGAGCTGTTTTTT. This encodes CASSRPRGGRNTGELFF. The chain joins TRBV3-1 (or the pseudogene TRBV3-2) to TRBJ2-2, with 8 bases aligning to TRBD2. Taken from the germline V gene (reference sequence), the CDR1 and CDR2 loops are LGHDT and YNNKEL. From its cysteine to its phenylalanine, the CDR3 spans 17 amino acids. The retained sequence is limited to the CDR3, 51 bases, with the frame set at the first base. The junction shows trimming of 4 bases on V and 1 base on J, and the gene matches do not reach 8 bases of it.